This is a list of T cell receptor beta chains from one sample in a study of Ad26.COV2.S vaccination and SARS-CoV-2 variants. Clones were read by immunoSEQ multiplex PCR, and TCRdb kept only the in-frame ones, dropping some. The data contain about 460,000 clones, 80% to 90% of them singletons. The specimen was peripheral blood, collected in a trial of Ad26.COV2.S vaccine versus placebo. Source of these receptors: a person aged 18-60 years who received the Ad26.COV2.S COVID-19 vaccine or a placebo. CDR3s include the opening cysteine and the closing phenylalanine or tryptophan. D genes are given only for firm matches. The size field is filled for only some rows; it gives once, few, many or a size class.

>TRBJ1-2|TRBV7-2|TRBD1|once
TGTGCCAGCAGCCTCCAGACAGGGGCTACCTATGGCTACACCTTC
CASSLQTGATYGYTF
>TRBJ1-1|TRBV10-3|.|.
TGTGCCACCAGCCACGAGGGGCCGGTTGAAGCTTTCTTT
CATSHEGPVEAFF
>TRBJ1-4|TRBV15|TRBD1|.
TGTGCCACCAGCAGAGATAACAGGCTGGCAGGGGGCCAGCCGGGTGAAAAACTGTTTTTT
CATSRDNRLAGGQPGEKLFF
>TRBJ1-1|TRBV30|TRBD1|.
TGTGCCTGGGGGAAGAGGGGACAGATGAACACTGAAGCTTTCTTT
CAWGKRGQMNTEAFF
>TRBJ1-4|TRBV2|TRBD1|.
TGTGCCAGCAGTGCCCTGGGACAGGGTAATGAAAAACTGTTTTTT
CASSALGQGNEKLFF
>TRBJ1-4|TRBV4-2|TRBD1|.
TGTGCCAGCAGCCAAGATGGGGGACAGAATGAAAAACTGTTTTTT
CASSQDGGQNEKLFF
>TRBJ1-1|TRBV6-5|.|.
TGTGCCAGCAGTTCAGGGACGGAAGACACTGAAGCTTTCTTT
CASSSGTEDTEAFF
>TRBJ2-4|TRBV19|TRBD1|.
TGTGCCAGTAGTATATTTCAGGTCGGACAGGGGAAAAACATTCAGTACTTC
CASSIFQVGQGKNIQYF
>TRBJ2-1|TRBV10-2|.|.
TGCGCCAGCAGTGAGAGACAGTACAATGAGCAGTTCTTC
CASSERQYNEQFF
>TRBJ2-7|TRBV6-1|.|.
TGTGCCAGCAGTGAGAAGGGGAACGACTACGAGCAGTACTTC
CASSEKGNDYEQYF
>TRBJ1-6|TRBV27|TRBD1|once
TGTGCCAGCAGTTTATCCGACAGGGGGAATTCACCCCTCCACTTT
CASSLSDRGNSPLHF
>TRBJ2-2|TRBV24-1|.|.
TGTGCCACCAGTGACCCAATAGAGAGCACCGGGGAGCTGTTTTTT
CATSDPIESTGELFF
>TRBJ2-3|TRBV5-1|.|.
TGCGCCAGCAGCCCGGGGACAGATACGCAGTATTTT
CASSPGTDTQYF
>TRBJ2-6|TRBV6-1|TRBD2|.
TGTGCCAGCGGTGGGAGCGGGAGGGCGGGCCCTGGGGCCAACGTCCTGACTTTC
CASGGSGRAGPGANVLTF
>TRBJ2-7|TRBV11-3|TRBD1|.
TGTGCCAGCAGCTTATTCGGGACAGGGGCCTACGAGCAGTACTTC
CASSLFGTGAYEQYF
>TRBJ2-1|TRBV27|.|.
TGTGCCAGCAGTTTATCACCGGGACGTAGCTCCTACAATGAGCAGTTCTTC
CASSLSPGRSSYNEQFF
>TRBJ1-1|TRBV18|.|.
TGTGCCAGCTCACCACTAGGACAGCTGAACACTGAAGCTTTCTTT
CASSPLGQLNTEAFF
>TRBJ1-3|TRBV5-1|.|.
TGCGCCAGCAGCTCCACAGGGAGTTTAGACACCATATATTTT
CASSSTGSLDTIYF
>TRBJ1-6|TRBV27|TRBD1|.
TGTGCCAGCAGCTACGGGACAGCCAATTCACCCCTCCACTTT
CASSYGTANSPLHF
>TRBJ2-1|TRBV28|.|few
TGTGCCAGCAGTTTTTTCTTTCCGGATATCCGGACCCAGAACTCCTACAATGAGCAGTTCTTC
CASSFFFPDIRTQNSYNEQFF
>TRBJ1-4|TRBV18|TRBD1|.
TGTGCCAGCTCACCACCCTCTCAGGACAGGGTTGAAAAACTGTTTTTT
CASSPPSQDRVEKLFF
>TRBJ2-2|TRBV11-2|.|.
TGTGCCAGCAGCTTAGTAGGGACCCGACTTCTACACACCGGGGAGCTGTTTTTT
CASSLVGTRLLHTGELFF
>TRBJ2-3|TRBV5-6|.|.
TGTGCCAGCAGCTTGTATGACACAGATACGCAGTATTTT
CASSLYDTDTQYF
>TRBJ1-3|TRBV13|.|.
TGTGCCAGCAGCTTACTCGGGACCAACTCTGGAAACACCATATATTTT
CASSLLGTNSGNTIYF
>TRBJ2-7|TRBV14|.|.
TGTGCCAGCAGTCGTCTAGGCGACGGTCACTACGAGCAGTACTTC
CASSRLGDGHYEQYF
>TRBJ2-1|TRBV14|TRBD2|.
TGTGCCAGCAGCCAAACTAGCGGGGGGGCCGGTGAGCAGTTCTTC
CASSQTSGGAGEQFF
>TRBJ2-7|TRBV9|.|.
TGTGCCAGCAGCACAGGGGACTCATCCTACGAGCAGTACTTC
CASSTGDSSYEQYF
>TRBJ2-1|TRBV15|TRBD2|.
TGTGCCACCAGCAGAGATCAGGGCGGGGGTCACTACAATGAGCAGTTCTTC
CATSRDQGGGHYNEQFF
>TRBJ1-4|TRBV4-3|TRBD1|.
TGCGCCAGCAGCCAAGTAGCGACAGGGAATGAAAAACTGTTTTTT
CASSQVATGNEKLFF
>TRBJ1-1|TRBV10-3|.|medium-sized
TGTGCCATCAGTGAGTTATTGGGGACGGAGAACACTGAAGCTTTCTTT
CAISELLGTENTEAFF
>TRBJ1-2|TRBV4-1|.|once
TGCGCCAGCAGCCAAGGGGGCTCAGGGTCTATGGTACGGTATGGCTACACCTTC
CASSQGGSGSMVRYGYTF
>TRBJ2-4|TRBV11-2|TRBD2|.
TGTGCCAGCAGCTTAGACTCGGCTAGCGGGAGCGTTCAGTACTTC
CASSLDSASGSVQYF
>TRBJ2-1|TRBV5-4|.|.
TGTGCCAGCAGCTCCCGGGACACGGCGGGCGATGAGCAGTTCTTC
CASSSRDTAGDEQFF
>TRBJ2-7|TRBV11-2|TRBD1|.
TGTGCCAGCAGCTCGGGACAGCCGCGCGAGCAGTACTTC
CASSSGQPREQYF
>TRBJ2-5|TRBV7-9|.|.
TGTGCCAGCAGCTTACGTTGGAGGGAAGGGGAGACCCAGTACTTC
CASSLRWREGETQYF
>TRBJ2-3|TRBV5-4|TRBD2|.
TGTGCCAGCAGCTTTCCAGCGGGGGGTCATACGCAGTATTTT
CASSFPAGGHTQYF
>TRBJ2-1|TRBV4-1|TRBD2|.
TGCGCCAGCAGCTCCCGGACTAGCGGTAACAATGAGCAGTTCTTC
CASSSRTSGNNEQFF
>TRBJ2-2|TRBV18|.|.
TGTGCCAGCTCACCAACGGGACCCTTATCTTCTCTGAACACCGGGGAGCTGTTTTTT
CASSPTGPLSSLNTGELFF
>TRBJ2-7|TRBV6-5|TRBD1|.
TGTGCCACCGGACAGGATGTCTCCTACGAGCAGTACTTC
CATGQDVSYEQYF
>TRBJ1-6|TRBV7-8|.|.
TGTGCCAGCAGCTTTTCGGTCAATGGATCACCCCTCCACTTT
CASSFSVNGSPLHF
>TRBJ1-2|TRBV6-1|TRBD1|.
TGTGCCAGCAGTGAATCGGCAGGGGGCGGGTATGGCTACACCTTC
CASSESAGGGYGYTF
>TRBJ2-2|TRBV10-3|TRBD1|.
TGTGCCATCAGTGAGTCGAAGGGACAGGATTCCACCGGGGAGCTGTTTTTT
CAISESKGQDSTGELFF
>TRBJ1-2|TRBV4-3|.|.
TGCGCCAGCAGCCAAGAGGGCTATGGCTACACCTTC
CASSQEGYGYTF
>TRBJ2-2|TRBV3-1/TRBV3-2|.|.
TGTGCCAGCAGCTTTGGCGGGGAGCTGTTTTTT
CASSFGGELFF
>TRBJ1-1|TRBV28|.|.
TGTGCCAGCAGTTTAAGCGGAGGGGGGACTGAAGCTTTCTTT
CASSLSGGGTEAFF
>TRBJ1-6|TRBV7-2|.|once
TGTGCCAGCAGCATAGGGACGGAAAGCTCCTATAATTCACCCCTCCACTTT
CASSIGTESSYNSPLHF